This T cell receptor (beta chain) originates from a study of cytomegalovirus exposure and HLA in healthy donors (dated by TCRdb to 2017 to 2019). Regarding the research as a whole: An earlier analysis of approximately 640 of the donors reported 250 to 300 Gb of sequence data and roughly 100 million unique TCR beta sequences from roughly 180 million T cells. A later genetic analysis used genome-wide SNP genotypes for about three fifths of the 666 donors, treating that subset as a discovery cohort. In addition to the first cohort of approximately 650 subjects, a separate validation cohort of 120 different subjects was used. The study combined high-throughput TCR immunosequencing, statistical association of individual TCRs with disease status, and machine learning to predict cytomegalovirus infection status. In an earlier analysis of a few hundred of the donors, high-throughput TCR beta sequencing was used to judge whether each TCR beta V gene segment behaved as functional or pseudogenic. Donor age, sex, ethnicity and CMV serostatus were compiled alongside the repertoire data. Both class I and class II loci were covered by HLA typing, at four-digit resolution. Of the 398 genotyped donors, roughly 80% were placed in the genetic ancestry cluster associated with self-reported Caucasian donors. The T cell repertoires of 666 subjects were profiled by immunosequencing and related to cytomegalovirus serostatus. A later analysis re-examined previously published TCR beta repertoires from more than 650 donors and added high-resolution HLA genotyping to investigate patterns of TCR occurrence. Rather than drawing on any new phenotypic data, the later analysis identified candidate immune exposures from TCR beta sequences and the way those sequences occurred across donors. The number of typed donors differed by locus: about 620-630 for A, B, C, DRB1 and DQB1; 500 to 550 for DQA1; fewer than 610 for DPA1; and about 470 for DPB1. Across around 400 genotyped donors of the cohort, an average of approximately 240,000 unique TCR beta nucleotide sequences per donor were sequenced, and roughly 20% of those sequences were non-productive. All discovery cohort repertoires had been generated on a single sequencing platform. The study aimed to test whether signatures of past pathogen exposure could be identified by cataloging public T cell receptors. About 320 gigabases of sequencing data and tens of millions of unique TCR sequences were included in an early release covering under 650 HLA-typed donors. Four or five DR-DQ haplotypes were treated as single units for association and clustering because of strong linkage in the cohort. What the study reported, not specific to this receptor: In an earlier analysis of 450 to 750 of the donors, most TCR beta V segments appeared in productive rearrangements about 90% or about 30% of the time, broadly matching IMGT annotations. In a later analysis, most CMV-associated TCR beta chains were found to appear HLA-restricted, with HLA associations seemingly driven largely by CMV exposure. HLA typing was unavailable for some donors at each locus, so association tests used only the typed subset. For the cohort, immune exposure information was limited to CMV serostatus. Correlated functional status among segregating V segments might be attributable to linkage disequilibrium, but an unknown experimental factor could not be ruled out. At a false discovery rate of 0.05, a later analysis linked fewer than 20,000 TCR beta sequences to specific HLA alleles. The authors suggested that the approach could potentially be extended to other disease states and immunological phenotypes. A total of 150 to 200 TCR beta chains were listed by the study as associated with cytomegalovirus. The classifier was reported to diagnose cytomegalovirus status with high specificity and sensitivity in both the original cohort and the validation cohort. According to a later analysis, parvovirus B19, influenza, CMV and Epstein-Barr virus appeared linked to several top co-occurrence clusters. A later analysis found that HLA-associated TCR beta chains were more clonally expanded and had lower generation probabilities than equally common non-associated chains. V-gene and J-gene trimming of TCR beta chains was associated with a missense DCLRE1C variant in a later genetic analysis, and the association was replicated in an independent cohort. Strong co-occurrence of HLA alleles, especially DR and DQ, made assigning TCR associations to individual alleles difficult. Because counts were too low, about 15 rarely observed V segments, including chromosome 9 orphons, were left out of the earlier analysis of 500 to 750 of the donors. A few of the identified cytomegalovirus-associated TCR beta chains were confirmed in vitro to be specific for cytomegalovirus antigens. A group of highly shared sequence variants was considered likely to be a technical artifact of the sequencing pipeline. A further reported finding was that TCR beta sequences accurately predicted the HLA-A and HLA-B alleles for most subjects in the first cohort. Roughly uniform sequencing depth across donors was assumed in presence/absence analyses, although this assumption may not hold. Most TCR sequences were seen in very few donors, while some public TCRs were found in many individuals. In a later analysis, TCR association rates were found to vary across HLA loci, with the most associated TCRs seen for DRB1 alleles and the fewest for HLA-C alleles. In this cohort, only TCR beta chains were sequenced, and detectable features were limited by the absence of alpha or paired-chain data. Compared with the roughly 720-donor mean, donors in an Asian-associated ancestry cluster had fewer N-insertions in productive TCRs, according to a later genetic analysis. Some IMGT-functional V segments, including TRBV6-2 and TRBV6-3, could not be distinguished by the 87-base-pair reads and were therefore excluded.

The CDR3 spans 15 residues, from the cysteine through the phenylalanine. Only CDR3 DNA is held: 45 bases, read in frame from base 1. V ends up 6 bases short and J 4 bases short, with an unmatched junction base count of 9. The germline V gene encodes CDR1 WNHNN and CDR2 SYGVQD (reference sequence). Libraries came from the immunoSEQ multiplex PCR assay. For the multiplex PCR, a mixture combining 60 forward primers for TCR Vbeta segments and 13 reverse primers for TCR Jbeta segments was used. A multiplex PCR assay on genomic DNA amplified the CDR3 region of rearranged TCR beta genes. The amplified TCR beta libraries were sequenced on the Illumina HiSeq System as 87-base-pair reads. Under the source paper's analysis protocol: In a later analysis, roughly 80 million unique TCR beta chains were counted across the 500 to 850 repertoires, and roughly 10 million of these chains were shared by at least two donors. Raw reads were error-corrected and collapsed into unique sequences with a nearest-neighbor algorithm that merged closely related sequences to remove PCR and sequencing errors. To assign V, D and J gene segments, CDR3 sequences were aligned to IMGT reference sequences. Each retained sequence needed at least a six-nucleotide match to both a V gene segment and a J gene segment. Rearrangements were called productive when the CDR3 lacked stop codons and stayed in frame with V and J; all others were non-productive. Following IMGT convention, CDR3 was defined as the stretch from the second conserved V-encoded cysteine up to the conserved J-encoded phenylalanine. The earlier analysis of about 610 of the donors excluded any sequence lacking an unambiguous match to a single V gene segment. In an earlier analysis of 587 of the donors, V segments were called functional above 56.7% productive rearrangements and were called segregating when the between-donor standard deviation exceeded 5%. To diagnose cytomegalovirus status from the catalog of TCR beta chain sequences, a statistical classification framework was built. In a later analysis, TCR nucleotide sequences were compared against IMGT/GENE-DB human TR gene sequences so that V and J genes could be assigned. A later analysis assigned CDR3 sequences and most-parsimonious VDJ recombination scenarios with the TCRdist pipeline. A later analysis defined each TCR beta chain by its CDR3 amino acid sequence plus V-gene family, and excluded reads lacking a unique V-gene family. As a way to deal with suspected cross-contamination and a sequencing artifact, a later analysis dropped 450 to 600 nucleotide sequences that were highly shared and had low generation probability. A later analysis calculated a clonal expansion index for each public chain from normalized within-repertoire ranks of inferred template counts. In a later analysis, generation probabilities were computed using a VDJ recombination model fitted to out-of-frame rearrangements, and the results were checked against IGoR. A later analysis scored TCR-TCR, TCR-HLA and TCR-CMV co-occurrence with hypergeometric tests, applying a repertoire-size bias correction to TCR pairs. A later analysis estimated false discovery rates by permuting HLA or CMV assignments 20 times. A later analysis grouped co-occurring TCRs with DBSCAN, adding TCRdist sequence similarity when clustering within HLA-allele-positive subsets. Co-occurrence clustering excluded repertoires with fewer than 30,000 or more than 120,000 public chains, plus five with anomalous nucleotide sharing. TCRdb provides this immuneACCESS table in a form limited to in-frame rearrangements. Some clones are lacking; in checked studies, under half of them reflect an unresolved V gene, and why the rest are absent is not known. The V and J calls and clone size were taken over from that table, and D and trimming were inferred from the DNA. The sample data list 100,000 or so clones, and 78% of these were observed just once. Roughly 1.3% of the sample is held by the ten biggest clonotypes.

This clone was recorded a few times. Its specific antigen is unknown. Per-base quality was not reported, and no clone a single base away is much larger than it. The cohort comprised under 700 healthy bone marrow donors. At the time of sampling, every cohort member was nominally healthy, though immune exposures that went unrecorded were likely present. The donor tested CMV seronegative and was one of the 352 seronegative cohort members. Every donor gave a peripheral blood sample, and the peripheral blood mononuclear cells from that sample were used for TCR beta sequencing. The Qiagen DNeasy Blood Extraction Kit was used to extract genomic DNA from the blood cell samples.

The sequenced material came from PBMCs. This receptor chain uses TRBV10-1 and TRBJ2-5; TRBD1 agrees with 9 junctional bases. This TCR derives from a man under 40 in good health and CMV-seronegative. The CDR3 reads CASSTGQGLGETQYF. The DNA sequence follows: TGCGCCAGCAGCACCGGACAGGGGTTGGGAGAGACCCAGTACTTC.